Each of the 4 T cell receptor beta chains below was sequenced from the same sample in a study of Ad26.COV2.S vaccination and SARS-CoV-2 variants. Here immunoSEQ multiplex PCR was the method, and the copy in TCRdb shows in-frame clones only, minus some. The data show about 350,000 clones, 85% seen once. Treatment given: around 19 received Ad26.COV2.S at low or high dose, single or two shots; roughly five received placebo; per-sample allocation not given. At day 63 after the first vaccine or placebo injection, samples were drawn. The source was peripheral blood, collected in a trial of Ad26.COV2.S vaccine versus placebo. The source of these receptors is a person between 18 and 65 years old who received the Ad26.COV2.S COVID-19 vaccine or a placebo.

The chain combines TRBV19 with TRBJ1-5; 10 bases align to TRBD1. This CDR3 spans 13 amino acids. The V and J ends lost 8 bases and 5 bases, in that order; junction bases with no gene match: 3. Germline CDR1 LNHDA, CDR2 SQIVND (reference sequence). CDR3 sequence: CASWDRGDQPQHF. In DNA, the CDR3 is TGTGCCAGTTGGGACAGGGGCGATCAGCCCCAGCATTTT.

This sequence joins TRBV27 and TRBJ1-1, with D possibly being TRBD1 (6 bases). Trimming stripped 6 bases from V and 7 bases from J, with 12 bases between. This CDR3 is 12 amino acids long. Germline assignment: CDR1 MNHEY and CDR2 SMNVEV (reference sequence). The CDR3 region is CASRQDSDEAFF. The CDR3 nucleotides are TGTGCCAGCAGGCAGGACAGCGATGAAGCTTTCTTT.

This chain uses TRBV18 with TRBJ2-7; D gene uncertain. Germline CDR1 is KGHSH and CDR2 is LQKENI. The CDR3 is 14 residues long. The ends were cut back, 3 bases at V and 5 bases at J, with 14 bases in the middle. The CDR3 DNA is TGTGCCAGCTCACCTAGGATTTCACTGGACGAGCAGTACTTC. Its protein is CASSPRISLDEQYF.

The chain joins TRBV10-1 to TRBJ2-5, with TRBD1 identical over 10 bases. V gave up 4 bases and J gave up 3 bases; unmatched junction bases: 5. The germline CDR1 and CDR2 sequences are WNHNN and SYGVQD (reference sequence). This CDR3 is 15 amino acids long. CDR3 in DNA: TGCGCCAGCAGTGTTGGACAGGGGGACAAAGAGACCCAGTACTTC. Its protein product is CASSVGQGDKETQYF.